This T cell receptor (beta chain) stems from a study of T cell repertoires in cytomegalovirus infection (dated by TCRdb to the late 2010s). Background for the entire study: Recently identified HLA-C-restricted CMV epitopes, whose presentation resists viral immunomodulation, were targeted by peptide stimulations together with well-studied HLA-B-restricted epitopes. The HLA type of each donor mattered for the analysis, because public TCR beta signatures pointed to carriage of CMV infection along with the matching HLA type. What the research found in general, with its limitations: The ex vivo response was dominated by HLA-C-restricted CMV-specific TCR beta clonotypes, and the single most frequent clonotype in two of eight donors was supplied by these HLA-C-restricted clonotypes. In both this cohort and an independent 352-donor cohort, the cumulative frequency of public TCR beta family members distinguished carriers of CMV infection plus the relevant HLA type.

Sequencing was performed on an Illumina HiSeq 1500. Using fastp trimming at Q25 and MiXCR clonotype assembly, TCRdb reanalyzed the public sequencing data and kept in-frame beta chains. Duplicate CDR3 protein sequences are folded into a single record with the most common DNA and genes. Here the sample has about 700,000 distinct CDR3 sequences; around a third occur a single time. The top ten clonotypes cover around a sixth of the sample. Taken from the germline V gene (reference sequence), the CDR1 and CDR2 loops are DFQATT and SNEGSKA. Germline trimming: 6 bases from V, 6 bases from J; junction bases outside gene matches: 12. The CDR3 goes from the cysteine to the phenylalanine over 15 residues. Only CDR3 DNA remains: 45 bases, in frame from the first base. This clonotype was detected a few times. It lacks a known antigen. Base-call qualities are not available, and no considerably larger clone is one nucleotide away.

The treatment or condition tag for this specimen amounts to: in vitro stimulation with specific CMV peptide epitopes to enrich CMV-specific T cells. The sequencing used cultured PBMCs, collected from culture after CMV antigen stimulation. The clonotype originates from a human donor in good health (CMV status not recorded). Some clones in this sample may be carry-over from other donors' samples. This receptor chain uses TRBV20-1 and TRBJ2-2; TRBD1 lines up with 8 middle nucleotides. The DNA sequence is given as TGCAGTGCCACACCGACAGGGGTGTTCGCCGGGGAGCTGTTTTTT. Its protein product is CSATPTGVFAGELFF.